This TCR beta chain was recorded in a study of cytomegalovirus exposure and HLA in healthy donors (TCRdb year 2017). Regarding the complete study: A later analysis indicated that the 120 validation repertoires were generated on the platform also employed for the approximately 700 repertoires of the first cohort. To predict cytomegalovirus infection status, the study brought together high-throughput TCR immunosequencing, statistical association of individual TCRs with disease status, and machine learning. The study was designed to test whether signatures of past pathogen exposure could be identified by cataloging public T cell receptors. In addition to the first cohort of approximately 670 subjects, a separate validation cohort of 120 different subjects was used. General findings and caveats noted by the study authors: Most TCR sequences were seen in very few donors, while some public TCRs were found in many individuals. In a later analysis, TCRs clustered in the first cohort were found to also tend to co-occur in the approximately 120 validation repertoires, with approximately 93% of cluster scores above 0. The validation cohort had no HLA typing available for a later analysis, so co-occurrence within that cohort was assessed over all 120 repertoires. According to the authors, the approach could potentially be generalized to other disease states and immunological phenotypes. A total of around 150 TCR beta chains were listed by the study as associated with cytomegalovirus. In both the original and validation cohorts, the classifier was reported to diagnose cytomegalovirus status with high specificity and sensitivity. In vitro tests confirmed that a few of the cytomegalovirus-associated TCR beta chains recognize cytomegalovirus antigens.

Donors formed part of the validation cohort, which comprised 120 subjects and was distinct from the first cohort of several hundred subjects. CDR1 SGHDT and CDR2 YYEEEE were looked up in the germline V gene. Spanning cysteine to phenylalanine, the CDR3 consists of 16 amino acids. Only the CDR3 DNA is retained, 48 bases long and in frame from the first base. V is clipped by 4 bases and J by 0 bases, and the sequence between their germline boundaries is 13 bases long. Regarding this clone: This receptor's antigen is unknown. Within one base of it there is no much larger clone, and no base qualities were kept.

Library preparation employed the immunoSEQ multiplex PCR assay. Concerning the study's data processing: A statistical classification framework was built to diagnose cytomegalovirus status from the catalog of TCR beta chain sequences. TCRdb retrieved this table from immuneACCESS and kept in-frame rearrangements only. Not all clones are present; in checked studies, unresolved V genes account for under half, and no reason is known for the remainder. Clone size and the V and J calls come from that table; the DNA yielded D and trimming. For this sample there are 71,000 or so clones; 85% to 95% appear just once. The ten top clones hold around 1.5% of the sample.

The TCR originated in a man aged 18 to 29 in good health and CMV-seropositive. The rearranged chain carries TRBV5-6 and TRBJ2-2; the D gene identity is not certain. Material for sequencing was PBMCs. The DNA reads as follows: TGTGCCAGCAGCCTCTTGCTAGATTCGAACACCGGGGAGCTGTTTTTT. Its translation is CASSLLLDSNTGELFF. Extended through the reference TRBV5-6 and TRBJ2-2 proteins, this CDR3 yields the full variable domain: DAGVTQSPTHLIKTRGQQVTLRCSPKSGHDTVSWYQQALGQGPQFIFQYYEEEERQRGNFPDRFSGHQFPNYSSELNVNALLLGDSALYLCASSLLLDSNTGELFFGEGSRLTVL.